One sample yielded the 8 T cell receptor beta chains listed below, sequenced in a study of blood T cell repertoires in COVID-19. The repertoire was sequenced with immunoSEQ multiplex PCR; TCRdb's copy has only in-frame clones and lacks some. The repertoire includes about 220,000 clones, roughly 88% of them detected once, and around 2.5% sits in the top ten. The sequenced material came from PBMCs or T cells enriched from blood (not recorded which). The receptors derive from a woman in her 40s with acute COVID-19.

The rearrangement links TRBV3-1 (or the pseudogene TRBV3-2) to TRBJ1-1; the D is unclear. The CDR3 covers 13 residues. The V and J ends lost 1 base and 4 bases respectively, with 7 bases between them. Germline lookup yields CDR1 LGHDT and CDR2 YNNKEL (reference sequence). In DNA, the CDR3 is TGTGCCAGCAGCCAAGGCTCAGGCACTGAAGCTTTCTTT. Amino acids: CASSQGSGTEAFF.

The CDR3 loop is CASSGTSANTGELFF. The DNA for the CDR3 is TGTGCCAGCAGTGGGACTAGCGCCAACACCGGGGAGCTGTTTTTT. The chain recombines TRBV6-4 with TRBJ2-2; TRBD2 agrees at 9 bases. V lost 4 bases and J lost 2; bases outside the gene matches: 2. Germline CDR1 MRHNA, CDR2 SNTAGT. This CDR3 spans 15 amino acids.

CDR3 residues: CASSSQGRTGGGEKLFF. The CDR3 DNA reads TGCGCCAGCAGCTCTCAGGGCAGGACCGGGGGAGGTGAAAAACTGTTTTTT. The chain carries TRBV5-1 and TRBJ1-4, with D possibly being TRBD1 (5 bases). The CDR3 contains 17 residues. The V end was cut by 3 bases, the J end by 7 bases, with 22 bases between. Germline CDR1 is SGHRS and CDR2 is YFSETQ.

The gene calls are TRBV5-6 and TRBJ1-3; possibly TRBD1 for D (5 bases). V gave up 1 base and J gave up 0 bases, with 14 bases separating them. The germline gives CDR1 SGHDT, CDR2 YYEEEE. The CDR3 contains 17 residues. Here the CDR3 DNA reads TGTGCCAGCAGCTTGCATCAGACAGTTTACTCTGGAAACACCATATATTTT. Protein sequence: CASSLHQTVYSGNTIYF.

In this sample, this clone turned up once. The chain carries TRBV5-4 and TRBJ1-1; D is unresolved. The V end lost 1 base, the J end lost 1 base, and 5 bases lay between the germline ends. The CDR3 length is 13 residues. The germline V gene encodes CDR1 SGHNT and CDR2 YYREEE (reference sequence). The CDR3 loop reads CASSLPQNTEAFF. The CDR3 DNA reads as TGTGCCAGCAGCTTGCCACAGAACACTGAAGCTTTCTTT. The full variable domain, its missing parts supplied by reference TRBV5-4 and TRBJ1-1, is ETGVTQSPTHLIKTRGQQVTLRCSSQSGHNTVSWYQQALGQGPQFIFQYYREEENGRGNFPPRFSGLQFPNYSSELNVNALELDDSALYLCASSLPQNTEAFFGQGTRLTVV.

The chain employs TRBV10-1 and TRBJ2-5; no reliable D call. From germline, CDR1 is WNHNN and CDR2 SYGVQD (reference sequence). The CDR3 contains 13 residues. V was pared by 3 bases and J by 5 bases, with 10 bases between. CDR3 in amino acids: CASSENIRETQYF. The CDR3 region has the DNA TGCGCCAGCAGTGAAAATATCCGGGAGACCCAGTACTTC.

The chain couples TRBV9 to TRBJ1-2, with D tentatively TRBD1 (6 bases). CDR3 length: 14 residues. Per germline, CDR1 SGDLS and CDR2 YYNGEE. Trimming stripped 3 bases from V and 2 bases from J, with 11 bases between. CDR3: CASSEGQLNYGYTF. CDR3 in DNA: TGTGCCAGCAGCGAAGGACAGTTAAACTATGGCTACACCTTC.

The chain carries TRBV2 and TRBJ2-3; tentatively, D is TRBD2 (6 bases). Germline V gives CDR1 SNHLY, CDR2 FYNNEI. CDR3 length: 14 amino acids. Deletions cut 9 bases from V and 3 bases from J, with 16 bases between. The CDR3 bases are TGTGCCAGTGCGGGACTGAGAGAGACAGATACGCAGTATTTT. Protein: CASAGLRETDTQYF.